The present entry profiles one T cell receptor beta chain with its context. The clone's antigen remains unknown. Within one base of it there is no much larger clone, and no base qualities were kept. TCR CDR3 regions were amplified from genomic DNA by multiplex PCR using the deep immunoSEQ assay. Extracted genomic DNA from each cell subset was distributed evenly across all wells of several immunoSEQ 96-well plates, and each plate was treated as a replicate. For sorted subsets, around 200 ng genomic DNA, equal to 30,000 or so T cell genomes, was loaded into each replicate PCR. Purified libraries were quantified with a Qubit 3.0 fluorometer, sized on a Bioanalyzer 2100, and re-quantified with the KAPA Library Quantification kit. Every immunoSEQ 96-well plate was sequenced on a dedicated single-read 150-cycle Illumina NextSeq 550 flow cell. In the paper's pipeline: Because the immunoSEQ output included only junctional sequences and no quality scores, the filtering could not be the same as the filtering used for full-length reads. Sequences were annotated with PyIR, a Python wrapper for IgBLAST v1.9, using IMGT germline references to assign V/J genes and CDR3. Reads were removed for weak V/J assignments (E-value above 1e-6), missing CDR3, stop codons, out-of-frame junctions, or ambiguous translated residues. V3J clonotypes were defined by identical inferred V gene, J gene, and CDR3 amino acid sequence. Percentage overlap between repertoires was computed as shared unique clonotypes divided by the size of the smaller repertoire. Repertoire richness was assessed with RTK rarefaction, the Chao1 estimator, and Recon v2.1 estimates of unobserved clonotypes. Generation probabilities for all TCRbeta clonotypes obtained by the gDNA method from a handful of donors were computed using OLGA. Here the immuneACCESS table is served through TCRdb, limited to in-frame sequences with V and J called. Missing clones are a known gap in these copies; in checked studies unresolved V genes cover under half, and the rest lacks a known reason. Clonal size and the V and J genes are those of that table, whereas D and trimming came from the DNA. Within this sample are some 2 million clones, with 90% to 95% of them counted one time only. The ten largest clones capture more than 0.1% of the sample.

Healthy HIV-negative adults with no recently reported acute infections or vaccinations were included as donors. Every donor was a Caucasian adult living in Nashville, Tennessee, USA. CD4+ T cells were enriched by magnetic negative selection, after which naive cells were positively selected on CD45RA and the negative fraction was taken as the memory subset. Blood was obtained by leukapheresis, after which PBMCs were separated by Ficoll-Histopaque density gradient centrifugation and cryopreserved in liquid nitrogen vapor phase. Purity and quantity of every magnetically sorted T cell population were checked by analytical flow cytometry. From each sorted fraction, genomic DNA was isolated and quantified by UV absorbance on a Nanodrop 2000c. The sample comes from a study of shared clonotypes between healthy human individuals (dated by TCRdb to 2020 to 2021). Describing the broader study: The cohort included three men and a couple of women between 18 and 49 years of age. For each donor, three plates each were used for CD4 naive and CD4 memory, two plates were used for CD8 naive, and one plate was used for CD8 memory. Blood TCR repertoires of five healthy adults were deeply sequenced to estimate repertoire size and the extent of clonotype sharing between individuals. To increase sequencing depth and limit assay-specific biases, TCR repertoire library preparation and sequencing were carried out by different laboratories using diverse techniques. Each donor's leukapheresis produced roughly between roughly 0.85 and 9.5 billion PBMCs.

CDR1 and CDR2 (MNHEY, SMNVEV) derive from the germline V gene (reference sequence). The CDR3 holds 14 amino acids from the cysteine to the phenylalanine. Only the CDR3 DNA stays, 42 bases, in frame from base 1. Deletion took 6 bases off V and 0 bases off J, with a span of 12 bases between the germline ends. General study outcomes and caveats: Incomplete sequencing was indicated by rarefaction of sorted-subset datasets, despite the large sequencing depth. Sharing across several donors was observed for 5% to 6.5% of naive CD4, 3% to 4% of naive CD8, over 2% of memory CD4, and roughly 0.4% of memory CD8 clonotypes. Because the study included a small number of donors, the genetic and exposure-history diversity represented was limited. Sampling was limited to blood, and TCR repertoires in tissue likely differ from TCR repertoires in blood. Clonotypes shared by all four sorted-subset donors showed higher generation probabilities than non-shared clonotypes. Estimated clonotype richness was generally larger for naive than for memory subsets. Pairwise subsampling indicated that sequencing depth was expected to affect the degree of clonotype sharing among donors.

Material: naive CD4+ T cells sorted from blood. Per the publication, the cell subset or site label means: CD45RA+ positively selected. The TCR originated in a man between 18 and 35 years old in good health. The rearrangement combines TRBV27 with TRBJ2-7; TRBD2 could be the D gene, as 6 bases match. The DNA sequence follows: TGTGCCAGCAGATTGTACGGGAGCTCCTACGAGCAGTACTTC. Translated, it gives CASRLYGSSYEQYF.